The 32 T cell receptor beta chains below were found in one sample sequenced in a study of identical twins. TCRdb recomputed calls from the 5' RACE reads with MiXCR, one row per CDR3 protein. The sample lists roughly 690,000 distinct CDR3 sequences; around 20% were seen once. This sample also belongs to another study, concerning T cells expressing NK-cell markers.

Sequenced material: PBMCs. These receptor sequences come from a woman between 18 and 29 years old in good health.

This clonotype has just a few counts. The chain carries TRBV5-1 and TRBJ2-1; D is ambiguous. CDR1 and CDR2 from the germline V gene are SGHRS and YFSETQ. This CDR3 is built from 13 residues. V was cut by 1 base and J by 8 bases, with 10 bases left in between. The CDR3, as DNA: TGCGCCAGCAGCTTGTCACCTCACGATGAGCAGTTCTTC. Translation: CASSLSPHDEQFF.

Comment on this clonotype: One end of the junction fails to match germline, which may point to a read error. J is TRBJ2-7 and V is TRBV5-6; D gene uncertain. Germline CDR1 is SGHDT and CDR2 is YYEEEE. The CDR3 covers 13 residues. The CDR3 spells CATQPRASFEQYF. The CDR3 DNA follows: TGTGCCACCCAGCCCCGGGCCTCCTTCGAGCAGTACTTC.

V usage is TRBV18 and J usage is TRBJ2-1; TRBD2 matches at 8 bases. The CDR3 loop spans 16 amino acids. Germline V gene data show CDR1 as KGHSH and CDR2 as LQKENI. V lost 3 bases and J lost 5; bases outside the gene matches: 9. CDR3 residues: CASSPISGVGDNEQFF. As DNA, the CDR3 is TGTGCCAGCTCACCTATTAGCGGGGTCGGCGACAATGAGCAGTTCTTC.

This clonotype was recorded many times. The rearrangement uses TRBV7-2 and TRBJ2-7; D is possibly TRBD1 (5 bases). There are 16 residues in the CDR3. Trimming stripped 1 base from V and 2 bases from J, with 15 bases between. The germline V gene encodes CDR1 SGHTA and CDR2 FQGNSA. This chain's CDR3 is CASSLGRGRSAYEQYF. DNA of the CDR3: TGTGCCAGCAGCTTAGGTAGGGGCCGGTCAGCCTACGAGCAGTACTTC.

This clonotype was picked up a small number of times. This rearrangement joins TRBV20-1 to TRBJ2-1; either TRBD1 or TRBD2 may fit D (5 bases each). Trimming shortened V by 4 bases and J by 7 bases, and 23 bases separated the two germline ends. This CDR3 is built from 16 residues. The germline CDR1 and CDR2 sequences are DFQATT and SNEGSKA (reference sequence). In DNA form, the CDR3 reads TGCAGTGCTACCCAATGGGACCACTCTCGTAGTAATGAGCAGTTCTTC. It codes for CSATQWDHSRSNEQFF.

V and J are TRBV3-1 and TRBJ2-4; maybe TRBD1 (6 bases). This CDR3 has 14 amino acids. Germline lookup yields CDR1 LGHDT and CDR2 YNNKEL (reference sequence). V lost 1 base to trimming and J lost 6 bases, with 10 bases between them. CDR3 nucleotides: TGTGCCAGCAGCCAAGGGATACAGGGAAACATTCAGTACTTC. Protein: CASSQGIQGNIQYF.

Only a few counts were recorded for this clonotype. This chain joins TRBV20-1 and TRBJ1-1; no definite D call. The CDR3 is 12 residues long. Between the trimmed V and J ends, which lost 2 bases and 1 base, there was a span of 5 bases. The V gene's germline CDR1 is DFQATT and CDR2 SNEGSKA (reference sequence). CDR3 amino acids: CSARLRNTEAFF. The CDR3 DNA is TGCAGTGCTAGATTGAGGAACACTGAAGCTTTCTTT.

This clonotype has just a few counts. This chain connects TRBV20-1 to TRBJ2-3, with 10 bases aligning to TRBD1. The CDR3 length is 13 residues. Germline CDR1 is DFQATT and CDR2 is SNEGSKA (reference sequence). V shed 5 bases and J 6 bases; nucleotides not matched to a gene: 5. CDR3 amino acids: CSAGTGEEDTQYF. CDR3 nucleotide sequence: TGCAGTGCTGGGACAGGGGAGGAGGATACGCAGTATTTT.

The chain joins TRBV5-1 to TRBJ2-2; D is unclear. Germline V lookup: CDR1 SGHRS, CDR2 YFSETQ. V lost 0 bases and J lost 5, with 11 bases in between. This CDR3 is built from 15 residues. CDR3 coding DNA: TGCGCCAGCAGCTTGGGGCGGTTCCTTACCGGGGAGCTGTTTTTT. It translates to CASSLGRFLTGELFF.

The chain recombines TRBV15 with TRBJ1-6; D gene ambiguous. The CDR3 runs 16 residues. V was shortened by 5 bases and J by 0 bases, with 11 bases between the two germline ends. Germline loops: CDR1 LNHNV, CDR2 YYDKDF (reference sequence). CDR3 DNA: TGTGCCACCAGCCCTCCGAGATTCTCCTATAATTCACCCCTCCACTTT. It is translated as CATSPPRFSYNSPLHF.

This clonotype was seen only a few times. The chain employs TRBV20-1 and TRBJ2-7; TRBD1 matches 10 bases. The CDR3 spans 13 residues. The germline V gene has CDR1 DFQATT and CDR2 SNEGSKA (reference sequence). Losses at the gene ends were 2 bases for V and 6 bases for J; bases not matched to a gene: 4. The CDR3 loop reads CSARSGTGVEQYF. CDR3 nucleotides: TGCAGTGCTAGATCAGGGACAGGGGTCGAGCAGTACTTC.

The V and J genes are TRBV4-3 and TRBJ2-1; D remains ambiguous. CDR3 length: 16 residues. Per the germline V gene, CDR1 is LGHNA and CDR2 is YSLEER. Between the trimmed V and J ends, which lost 0 bases and 3 bases, there was a span of 12 bases. DNA of the CDR3: TGCGCCAGCAGCCAAGATTGGTCCCTTATCTACAATGAGCAGTTCTTC. It translates to CASSQDWSLIYNEQFF.

V usage is TRBV18 and J usage is TRBJ2-3; D gene unclear. CDR1 and CDR2 (germline): KGHSH, LQKENI. Trimming took 2 bases from V and 1 from J, leaving 10 bases between them. The CDR3 is 15 amino acids. As DNA, the CDR3 is TGTGCCAGCTCACCATCCGTCGGTCGCACAGATACGCAGTATTTT. Its translation: CASSPSVGRTDTQYF.

In this sample, this clonotype turned up many times. The chain employs TRBV20-1 and TRBJ1-1; D call uncertain. The CDR3 contains 14 residues. The germline V and J ends were trimmed by 6 bases and 1 base, with 15 bases remaining between them. CDR1 is DFQATT, CDR2 SNEGSKA, per germline (reference sequence). This CDR3 is CSAPEGSSNTEAFF. DNA of the CDR3: TGCAGTGCCCCCGAGGGAAGCTCGAACACTGAAGCTTTCTTT.

This clonotype was observed a single time. The genes are TRBV3-1 and TRBJ2-1, with 7 bases matching TRBD2. V trimming: 4 bases; J trimming: 8 bases; junction bases outside the gene matches: 11. Per the germline V gene, CDR1 is LGHDT and CDR2 is YNNKEL (reference sequence). The CDR3 is 15 amino acids. DNA of the CDR3: TGTGCCAGCAGCCCTAAACTGGGGGGGGACGATGAGCAGTTCTTC. As protein: CASSPKLGGDDEQFF.

This clonotype was counted at least ten times. The genes are TRBV5-1 and TRBJ2-6, with D maybe TRBD1 (6 bases). The ends were cut back, 8 bases at V and 0 bases at J, with 12 bases in the middle. The CDR3 covers 15 residues. Germline CDR1 SGHRS, CDR2 YFSETQ. The CDR3 DNA reads TGCGCCAGTCAGGACAGCTCCTCTGGGGCCAACGTCCTGACTTTC. Amino acid sequence: CASQDSSSGANVLTF.

This clonotype was counted only a few times. In DNA, the CDR3 is TGTGCCAGCAGCCTGACTGAACTTAGCTCCTACGAGCAGTACTTC. Residues: CASSLTELSSYEQYF. The chain joins TRBV9 to TRBJ2-7; D not certain. Trimming cost V 4 bases and J 0 bases, with 14 bases left between them. The CDR3 loop spans 15 amino acids. Germline V CDR1 and CDR2: SGDLS, YYNGEE.

This clonotype was seen at least ten times. The CDR3 region has the DNA TGCGCCAGCAGCCAAGTTACCCTCGGGACAGCTACCTATGAAGCTTTCTTT. Translating gives CASSQVTLGTATYEAFF. This sequence joins TRBV4-3 and TRBJ1-1, with TRBD1 identical over 7 bases. The germline gives CDR1 LGHNA, CDR2 YSLEER. V was clipped by 1 base and J by 7 bases; unmatched bases: 15. The CDR3 sequence is 17 residues long.

V is TRBV5-5 and J is TRBJ1-3; 8 bases fit TRBD1. CDR1 is SGHKS and CDR2 is YYEKEE in the germline V gene (reference sequence). This CDR3 has 17 amino acids. Unmatched junction bases numbered 13, after V lost 4 bases and J lost 4 bases. The CDR3 loop reads CASSPNPGRDRGNTIYF. The CDR3 nucleotides read TGTGCCAGCAGCCCGAATCCGGGCCGGGACAGGGGAAACACCATATATTTT.

V is TRBV6-2 or TRBV6-3 and J is TRBJ2-7, with a tentative D call TRBD1 (5 bases). In germline, CDR1 is MNHEY, CDR2 SVGEGT. With 7 bases removed from V and 2 bases from J, the gap between germline ends came to 12 bases. CDR3 length: 13 amino acids. CDR3 nucleotides: TGTGCCAGCAACCTTGGGGCGCCCTACGAGCAGTACTTC. Translation gives CASNLGAPYEQYF.

The chain couples TRBV25-1 to TRBJ2-1; D might be TRBD2 (5 bases). The V gene's germline CDR1 is MGHDK and CDR2 SYGVNS. Trimming stripped 4 bases from V and 9 bases from J, with 13 bases between. This CDR3 is 13 amino acids long. The CDR3 sequence: CASSAMAEGEQFF. The CDR3 DNA is TGTGCCAGCAGTGCAATGGCTGAGGGTGAGCAGTTCTTC.

In its sample, this clonotype was seen many times. V usage is TRBV29-1 and J usage is TRBJ2-7; D gene ambiguous. This CDR3 region has 12 residues. V was trimmed by 7 bases and J by 3 bases, leaving 13 bases between them. CDR1 and CDR2 (germline): SQVTM, ANQGSEA. CDR3 amino acids: CSGRSPNYEQYF. CDR3 in DNA: TGCAGCGGCAGGAGTCCCAACTACGAGCAGTACTTC.

The chain recombines TRBV21-1 with TRBJ2-1; TRBD1 is the table's D call and was not checked against the DNA. TRBV21-1 is reported as a pseudogene. The length of the CDR3 is 14 residues. CDR3 sequence: CASRPGQRYNEQFF. CDR3 DNA: TGTGCCAGCAGGCCGGGACAGAGATACAATGAGCAGTTCTTC.

This clonotype was seen ten or more times. The gene calls are TRBV10-2 and TRBJ2-5; 7 positions agree with TRBD1. CDR3 length equals 14 residues. From germline, CDR1 is WSHSY and CDR2 SAAADI. J was trimmed by 4 bases and V by 5 bases; bases with no gene match: 7. The CDR3, as DNA: TGCGCCAGCAGTAGAGGTACAGGGGTAGAGACCCAGTACTTC. The encoded protein is CASSRGTGVETQYF.

This clonotype has a handful of counts. The gene calls are TRBV6-1 and TRBJ1-6, with a possible D match to TRBD1 (6 bases). This CDR3 has 13 residues. CDR1 and CDR2 from the germline V gene are MNHNS and SASEGT. The V gene lost 11 bases and the J gene lost 10 bases, with 18 bases spanning the gap. The CDR3 DNA sequence: TGTGCCTCACTCCGGACAGCCAACTCACCCCTCCACTTT. It encodes CASLRTANSPLHF.

The rearrangement uses TRBV20-1 and TRBJ2-5, with D perhaps matching TRBD2 (5 bases). Germline V gene lookup returns CDR1 DFQATT and CDR2 SNEGSKA (reference sequence). The CDR3 runs 14 residues. V gave up 3 bases and J gave up 0 bases, with 11 bases separating them. Here the CDR3 DNA reads TGCAGTGCTAGCCTGTGGGGAGACCAAGAGACCCAGTACTTC. Translating gives CSASLWGDQETQYF.

The rearrangement uses TRBV13 and TRBJ2-7; 10 bases agree with TRBD2. This CDR3 has 17 amino acids. V lost 5 bases to trimming and J lost 6 bases; unmatched junction nucleotides: 16. Germline V CDR1 and CDR2: PRHDT, FYEKMQ (reference sequence). CDR3 nucleotides: TGTGCCAGCAGCCAACAAGGGCTAGCGGGGGATGTGAGCGAGCAGTACTTC. Amino acids: CASSQQGLAGDVSEQYF.

The chain has TRBV20-1 and TRBJ2-1; D remains ambiguous. CDR3 size: 15 residues. The V end lost 0 bases, the J end lost 0 bases, and 9 bases lay between the germline ends. CDR1 DFQATT and CDR2 SNEGSKA come from the germline V gene (reference sequence). The CDR3 sequence: CSARDRPSSYNEQFF. In nucleotides, the CDR3 is TGCAGTGCTAGAGATCGCCCGAGCTCCTACAATGAGCAGTTCTTC.

This clonotype has a handful of counts. The chain carries TRBV20-1 and TRBJ1-5; 7 bases fit TRBD1. This CDR3 contains 13 residues. Germline V gene data show CDR1 as DFQATT and CDR2 as SNEGSKA (reference sequence). V trimming: 5 bases; J trimming: 2 bases; junction bases outside the gene matches: 3. CDR3 bases: TGCAGTGCTCGAAGGGGGCGCAATCAGCCCCAGCATTTT. As protein: CSARRGRNQPQHF.

V and J are TRBV29-1 and TRBJ2-5, with 8 bases fitting TRBD2. The J segment lost 8 bases and the V segment lost 4 bases, leaving 12 bases of the junction unmatched. This CDR3 comprises 14 residues. Germline values: CDR1 SQVTM, CDR2 ANQGSEA. CDR3 amino acids: CSVASGTRRDTQYF. The CDR3 region has the DNA TGCAGCGTTGCCTCCGGGACTAGAAGAGATACCCAGTACTTC.

This clonotype occurred a few times. The genes are TRBV20-1 and TRBJ1-2; no reliable D call. V was cut by 0 bases and J by 4 bases, with 12 bases left in between. Germline V gives CDR1 DFQATT, CDR2 SNEGSKA (reference sequence). This CDR3 is 14 amino acids long. CDR3 coding DNA: TGCAGTGCTAGAGACCGACGAGACATCTATGGCTACACCTTC. Residues: CSARDRRDIYGYTF.

This clonotype was recorded at least ten times. The rearrangement joins TRBV13 to TRBJ1-1; unclear D gene. The V end lost 3 bases, the J end lost 3 bases, and 2 bases lay between the germline ends. The CDR3 runs to 11 residues. CDR1 PRHDT and CDR2 FYEKMQ come from the germline V gene (reference sequence). CDR3 residues: CASSFHTEAFF. The CDR3 coding sequence is TGTGCCAGCAGCTTCCACACTGAAGCTTTCTTT. Based on the CDR3 plus reference TRBV13 and TRBJ1-1, the full variable domain is AAGVIQSPRHLIKEKRETATLKCYPIPRHDTVYWYQQGPGQDPQFLISFYEKMQSDKGSIPDRFSAQQFSDYHSELNMSSLELGDSALYFCASSFHTEAFFGQGTRLTVV.